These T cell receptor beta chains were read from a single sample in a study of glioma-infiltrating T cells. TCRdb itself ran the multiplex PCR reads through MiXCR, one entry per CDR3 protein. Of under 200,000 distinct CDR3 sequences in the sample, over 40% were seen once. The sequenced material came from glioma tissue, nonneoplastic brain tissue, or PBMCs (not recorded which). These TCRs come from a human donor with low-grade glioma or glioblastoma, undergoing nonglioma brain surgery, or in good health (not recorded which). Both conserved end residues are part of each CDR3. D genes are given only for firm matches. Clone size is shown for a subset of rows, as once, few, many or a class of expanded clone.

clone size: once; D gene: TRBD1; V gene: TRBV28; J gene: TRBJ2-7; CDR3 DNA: TGCGCCAGCAGTTTATCGACAGGGGTCGAGCAGTACTTC; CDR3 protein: CASSLSTGVEQYF
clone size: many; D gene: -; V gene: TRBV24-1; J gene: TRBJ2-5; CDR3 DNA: TGTGCCACCAGTGAGAAAGAGACCCAGTACTTC; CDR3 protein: CATSEKETQYF
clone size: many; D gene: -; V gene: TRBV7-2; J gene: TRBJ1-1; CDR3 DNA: TGTGCCAGCAGCCTACGAGACAGGTCCTCTTTCATGAACACTGAAGCTTTCTTT; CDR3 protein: CASSLRDRSSFMNTEAFF
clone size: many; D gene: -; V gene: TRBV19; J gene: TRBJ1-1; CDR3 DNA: TGTGCCAGTAGGCGGGGAGTGAACACTGAAGCTTTCTTT; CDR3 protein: CASRRGVNTEAFF
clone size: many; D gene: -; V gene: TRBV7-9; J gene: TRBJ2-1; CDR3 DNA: TGTGCCAGCAGCTTAACTCCTGAGCAGTTCTTC; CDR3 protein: CASSLTPEQFF
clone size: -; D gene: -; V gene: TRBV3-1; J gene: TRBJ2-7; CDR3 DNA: TGTGCCAGCAGCCAAGTGCCCAACGAGCAGTACTTC; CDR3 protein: CASSQVPNEQYF
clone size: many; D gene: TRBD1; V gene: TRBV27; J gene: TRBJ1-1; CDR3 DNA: TGTGCCAGCAGTTTATTCGGGACAGGGCTCGGGAACACTGAAGCTTTCTTT; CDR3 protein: CASSLFGTGLGNTEAFF
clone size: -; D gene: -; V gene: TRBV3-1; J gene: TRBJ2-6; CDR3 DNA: TGTGCCAGCAGCCCCCACCCGACAGGTTCGGCTGGGGCCAACGTCCTGACTTTC; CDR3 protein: CASSPHPTGSAGANVLTF
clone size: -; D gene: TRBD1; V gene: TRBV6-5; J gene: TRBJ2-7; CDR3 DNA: TGTGCGAGCAGTTCCCTGAGACAGGGGAGATACGGGCAGTACTTC; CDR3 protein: CASSSLRQGRYGQYF
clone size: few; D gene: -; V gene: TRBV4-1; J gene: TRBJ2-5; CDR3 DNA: TGCGCCAGCAGCCAAGCTTTGGGAGAGACCCAGTACTTC; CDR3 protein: CASSQALGETQYF
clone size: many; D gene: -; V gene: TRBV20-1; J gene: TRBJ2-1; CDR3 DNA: TGCAGTGCCCGAGCAGCAGGGGCCTCCTGGGGTGAGCAGTTCTTC; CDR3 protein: CSARAAGASWGEQFF
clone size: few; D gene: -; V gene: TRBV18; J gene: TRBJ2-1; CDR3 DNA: TGTGCCAGCTCACTCGCCGGAGGAGCGAACCCCTACAATGAGCAGTTCTTC; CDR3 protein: CASSLAGGANPYNEQFF
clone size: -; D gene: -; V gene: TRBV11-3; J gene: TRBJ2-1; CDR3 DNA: TGTGCCAGCAGCTTAGCGACAGTCTCCTACAATGAGCAGTTCTTC; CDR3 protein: CASSLATVSYNEQFF
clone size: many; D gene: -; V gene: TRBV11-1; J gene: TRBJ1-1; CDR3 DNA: TGTGCCAGCAGCTTGGAGATGAACACTGAAGCTTTCTTT; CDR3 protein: CASSLEMNTEAFF
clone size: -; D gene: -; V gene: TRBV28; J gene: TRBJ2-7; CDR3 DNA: TGTGCCAGCAGTAAGGGGGGAGCTGGGGGTTACGAGCAGTACTTC; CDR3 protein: CASSKGGAGGYEQYF
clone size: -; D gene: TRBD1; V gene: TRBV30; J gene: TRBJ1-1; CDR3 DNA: TGTGCCTGGAGTCCACGAGTGGGGACAGCGCTTAACACTGAAGCTTTCTTT; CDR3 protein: CAWSPRVGTALNTEAFF
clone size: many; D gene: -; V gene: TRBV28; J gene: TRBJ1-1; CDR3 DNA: TGTGCCAGCAGTTTACGGGGAACTGAAGCTTTCTTT; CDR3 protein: CASSLRGTEAFF